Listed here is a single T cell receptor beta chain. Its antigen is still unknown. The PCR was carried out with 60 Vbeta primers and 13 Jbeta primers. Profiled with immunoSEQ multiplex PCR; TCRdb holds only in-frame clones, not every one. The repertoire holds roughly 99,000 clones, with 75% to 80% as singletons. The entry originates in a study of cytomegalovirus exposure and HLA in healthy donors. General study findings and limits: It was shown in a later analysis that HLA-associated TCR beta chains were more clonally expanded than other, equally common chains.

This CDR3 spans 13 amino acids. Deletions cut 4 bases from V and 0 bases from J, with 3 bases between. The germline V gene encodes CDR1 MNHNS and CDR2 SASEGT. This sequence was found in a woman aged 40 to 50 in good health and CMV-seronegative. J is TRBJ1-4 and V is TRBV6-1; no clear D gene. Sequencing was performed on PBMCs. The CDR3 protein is CASSATTNEKLFF. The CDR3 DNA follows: TGTGCCAGCAGTGCTACAACTAATGAAAAACTGTTTTTT.